This T cell receptor beta chain emerged from a study of OX40 agonist ivuxolimab in advanced cancers. Across the study: The diagnoses of dose-escalation patients were hepatocellular carcinoma, melanoma, renal cell or head and neck cancer.

Using immunoSEQ multiplex PCR, the repertoire was profiled, and TCRdb retains in-frame clones only, with some absent. The repertoire has just over 95,000 clones, approximately 85% of them found once; the top ten carry roughly 3.8%. Germline CDR1 MNHEY, CDR2 SMNVEV (reference sequence). The CDR3 contains 16 residues. V was clipped by 8 bases and J by 3 bases; unmatched bases: 13. The chain links TRBV27 to TRBJ2-7; the match to TRBD2 covers 10 bases. Material: CD4+ or CD8+ T cells sorted from blood, obtained in a trial of the OX40 agonist ivuxolimab. The sequence derives from an adult with an advanced solid tumor such as melanoma, head and neck, liver or kidney cancer. The DNA for the CDR3 is TGTGCCAGCTCCCCAGTAAGCGGGAGGGCCCTCTACGAGCAGTACTTC. It translates to CASSPVSGRALYEQYF.